The rows below give T cell receptor beta chains drawn from one sample of a study of technical replicates of blood from several donors. TCRdb's table, derived via immunoSEQ multiplex PCR, lists solely in-frame clones and lacks some. The sample has tens of thousands of clones; around 94% are singletons. The sequencing sample was made of T cells isolated from PBMCs. These receptors all come from a human donor in good health. The CDR3 runs from the conserved cysteine through the conserved F or W. The D gene is left open where the match is weak. Size tells how often a clone was seen (once, few, many) or the class of an expanded clone, and some rows leave it out.

>TRBV7-9|-|TRBD2|TRBJ2-3
CASSEKGLLAVDTQYF
TGTGCCAGCAGCGAGAAGGGACTACTAGCGGTAGATACGCAGTATTTT
>TRBV6-1|-|-|TRBJ1-6
CASSESEGYNSPLHF
TGTGCCAGCAGTGAATCGGAGGGCTATAATTCACCCCTCCACTTT
>TRBV29-1|-|-|TRBJ2-3
CSMAGRSTDTQYF
TGCAGCATGGCGGGCCGAAGCACAGATACGCAGTATTTT
>TRBV7-6|-|TRBD2|TRBJ2-2
CASSQGSGRALGELFF
TGTGCCAGCAGCCAGGGTAGCGGGAGGGCCCTCGGGGAGCTGTTTTTT
>TRBV5-6|-|TRBD1|TRBJ1-4
CASSSTGVNEKLFF
TGTGCCAGCAGCTCTACAGGGGTCAATGAAAAACTGTTTTTT
>TRBV6-5|-|-|TRBJ2-5
CASSLQETQYF
TGTGCCAGCAGTTTACAAGAGACCCAGTACTTC
>TRBV12-5|-|TRBD1|TRBJ2-5
CASGPGQKLFETQYF
TGTGCTAGTGGCCCGGGACAGAAGCTTTTCGAGACCCAGTACTTC
>TRBV2|once|-|TRBJ2-7
CASSEAEGPFYYEQYF
TGTGCCAGCAGTGAAGCGGAGGGTCCCTTCTACTACGAGCAGTACTTC
>TRBV4-1|-|TRBD2|TRBJ2-3
CASSPGTSGRHDTQYF
TGCGCCAGCAGCCCCGGGACTAGCGGGAGACATGATACGCAGTATTTT
>TRBV5-1|once|-|TRBJ2-7
CASSLARHGYEQYF
TGCGCCAGCAGCTTGGCCAGGCACGGCTACGAGCAGTACTTC